The entry below describes one T cell receptor (beta chain). The entry originates in a study of human T cells and chemical hapten exposure. As to treatment: therapeutic diphenylcyclopropenone sensitization with weekly scalp DPC. Individual cDNA molecules had unique molecular identifiers attached to them by the library. TCRdb called the reads again in MiXCR, with one record for every CDR3 protein. The data contain 4,000 to 5,000 distinct CDR3 sequences, roughly 50% of them singletons. Trimming stripped 0 bases from V and 3 bases from J, with 12 bases between. This CDR3 is built from 15 residues. Germline V gene sequence: CDR1 SGHRS, CDR2 YFSETQ.

Sequences were derived from whole blood, sampled before DPC sensitization or 2, 6, or about 24 weeks after (not recorded which). The J gene is TRBJ2-5, the V gene TRBV5-1, with a weak D call TRBD1 (6 bases). The TCR originated in an adult with alopecia areata. Some clones in this sample may be carry-over from other donors' samples. This table probably holds off-target reads from a library built for another chain. The CDR3 DNA reads TGCGCCAGCAGCTTGGCCCCAGGGGCCAAAGAGACCCAGTACTTC. It encodes CASSLAPGAKETQYF.